The 7 T cell receptor beta chains reported below all come from one sample, sequenced in a study of blood T cell repertoires in COVID-19. Data came from immunoSEQ multiplex PCR; TCRdb stores just in-frame clones and leaves some out. The sample contains roughly 310,000 clones, approximately 87% of which appear only once. The sample taken for sequencing was peripheral blood. The receptors shown here come from a woman aged 50 to 65 with active or convalescent COVID-19.

CDR3 in amino acids: CASSPFQTGGNEKLFF. DNA of the CDR3: TGTGCCAGCAGCCCTTTCCAAACCGGAGGTAATGAAAAACTGTTTTTT. The V gene is TRBV3-1 (or the pseudogene TRBV3-2), the J gene TRBJ1-4; unclear D gene. The germline CDR1 and CDR2 sequences are LGHDT and YNNKEL (reference sequence). V lost 4 bases and J 4 bases, leaving 16 bases between the germline ends. The length of the CDR3 is 16 residues.

This chain joins TRBV5-1 and TRBJ2-1; 10 nucleotides line up with TRBD1. The CDR3 loop spans 15 amino acids. The V and J ends lost 4 bases and 5 bases, in that order; junction bases with no gene match: 6. Looked up from germline, CDR1 is SGHRS and CDR2 is YFSETQ. In nucleotides, the CDR3 is TGCGCCAGCAGCCCGGGACAGGGGAGCCACAATGAGCAGTTCTTC. Translated: CASSPGQGSHNEQFF.

This chain joins TRBV6-6 and TRBJ2-5; 7 bases map to TRBD2. CDR1 and CDR2 from the germline V gene are MNHNY and SVGAGI (reference sequence). With V trimmed by 4 bases and J by 1 base, 9 bases remained unmatched. The CDR3 is 16 residues long. CDR3 amino acids: CASSSPLGGGQETQYF. For the CDR3, the DNA is TGTGCCAGCAGTTCCCCTCTGGGGGGGGGCCAAGAGACCCAGTACTTC.

This clone was seen only once. This sequence joins TRBV6-1 and TRBJ1-2; 8 bases are shared with TRBD1. The V and J ends lost 3 bases and 1 base, in that order; junction bases with no gene match: 4. CDR1 and CDR2 from the germline V gene are MNHNS and SASEGT. The CDR3 is 15 amino acids. The CDR3 region has the DNA TGTGCCAGCAGTGAGCAGGGGGCGCGTAACTATGGCTACACCTTC. This codes for CASSEQGARNYGYTF.

This chain connects TRBV7-2 to TRBJ2-1; TRBD2 aligns across 10 bases. Germline V gene sequence: CDR1 SGHTA, CDR2 FQGNSA. Unmatched junction bases numbered 3, after V lost 6 bases and J lost 4 bases. The CDR3 covers 14 residues. The CDR3 nucleotides read TGTGCCAGCAGAGCTAGCGGGGGTTACAATGAGCAGTTCTTC. Amino acid sequence: CASRASGGYNEQFF.

The rearrangement links TRBV27 to TRBJ1-1, with a possible D match to TRBD1 (6 bases). The CDR3 consists of 16 residues. CDR1 and CDR2 from the germline V gene are MNHEY and SMNVEV (reference sequence). Trimming stripped 7 bases from V and 1 base from J, with 19 bases between. CDR3 DNA: TGTGCCAGCACCCGAGGGGGGGGGACCTCGAACACTGAAGCTTTCTTT. This codes for CASTRGGGTSNTEAFF.

The CDR3 bases are TGTGCCAGCAGCCAAGATGGAGGGGACAGGGGGATCATCGGGGAGCTGTTTTTT. This gives the protein CASSQDGGDRGIIGELFF. The chain recombines TRBV3-1 (or the pseudogene TRBV3-2) with TRBJ2-2; 11 bases are a match to TRBD1. From germline, CDR1 is LGHDT and CDR2 YNNKEL (reference sequence). V shed 0 bases, J shed 7 bases, and the junction held 10 bases outside the gene matches. This CDR3 spans 18 amino acids.